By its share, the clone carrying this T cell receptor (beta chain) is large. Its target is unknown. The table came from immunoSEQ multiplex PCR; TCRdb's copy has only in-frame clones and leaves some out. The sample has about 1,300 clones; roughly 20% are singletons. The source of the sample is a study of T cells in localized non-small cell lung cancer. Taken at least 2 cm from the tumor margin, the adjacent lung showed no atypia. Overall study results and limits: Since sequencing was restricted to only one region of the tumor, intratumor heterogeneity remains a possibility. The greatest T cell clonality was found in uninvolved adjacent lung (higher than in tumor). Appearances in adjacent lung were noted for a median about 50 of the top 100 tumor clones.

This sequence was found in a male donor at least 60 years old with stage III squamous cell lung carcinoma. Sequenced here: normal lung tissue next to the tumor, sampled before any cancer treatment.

Here the CDR3 reads CASSPNREGQPQHF. CDR3 in DNA: TGTGCCAGCAGCCCCAACAGGGAAGGTCAGCCCCAGCATTTT. This chain connects TRBV11-3 to TRBJ1-5; D is possibly TRBD1 (6 bases). CDR3 length: 14 residues. V gave up 5 bases and J gave up 6 bases, with 14 bases separating them. Germline CDR1 and CDR2: SGHNT and YENEEA.